This T cell receptor beta chain appears in the sequencing data of a study of shared clonotypes between healthy human individuals. V was cut by 3 bases and J by 8 bases, with 11 bases left in between. Germline assignment: CDR1 LNHDA and CDR2 SQIVND (reference sequence). The CDR3 runs 13 residues. This clone was observed a handful of times. What it binds is unknown. It was around 220 ng DNA, around 33,000 T cell genomes, that sorted-subset replicate PCRs used. Using immunoSEQ multiplex PCR, the repertoire was profiled, and TCRdb retains in-frame clones only, with some absent. The table has about 980,000 clones, about three quarters seen once. Study-wide results and caveats: Larger estimated richness was generally recorded for naive subsets relative to memory subsets.

Sequencing was performed on memory CD4+ T cells sorted from blood. This sample's subset: CD45RA-negative fraction. The receptor was isolated from a man aged 18 to 29 in good health. V usage is TRBV19 and J usage is TRBJ2-4; D ambiguous. CDR3 sequence reads: CASSMESRDIQYF. The CDR3 DNA follows: TGTGCCAGTAGTATGGAGAGCCGGGACATTCAGTACTTC.